The 2 T cell receptor beta chains below all came from one sample that was sequenced in a study of T cell repertoires in cytomegalovirus infection. Using its own MiXCR run on the reads, TCRdb lists one record per CDR3 protein. The sample shows a few hundred thousand distinct CDR3 sequences, 8% to 10% of them seen only once. The sample taken for sequencing was PBMCs. The source is a human donor in good health (CMV status not recorded). Some clones in this sample may be carry-over from other donors' samples.

This clonotype was observed a few times. V usage is TRBV24-1 and J usage is TRBJ2-5; possibly TRBD1 for D (6 bases). V was trimmed by 5 bases and J by 1 base, leaving 10 bases between them. The germline gives CDR1 KGHDR, CDR2 SFDVKD. CDR3 size: 14 residues. CDR3 sequence (DNA): TGTGCCACCAGTGGCGGACAGCCCCAAGAGACCCAGTACTTC. Protein: CATSGGQPQETQYF.

In this sample, this clonotype turned up many times. V gene TRBV7-9 combines with J gene TRBJ1-4; 7 bases align to TRBD1. In germline, CDR1 is SEHNR, CDR2 FQNEAQ (reference sequence). There are 14 residues in the CDR3. The J segment lost 7 bases and the V segment lost 5 bases, leaving 7 bases of the junction unmatched. The CDR3 nucleotides are TGTGCCAGCAGCCCCCAGGGGGGAGGTGAAAAACTGTTTTTT. This codes for CASSPQGGGEKLFF.